This is a list of T cell receptor beta chains from one sample in a study of T-cell reconstitution after alpha-beta-depleted transplantation in children. TCRdb reprocessed the PCR reads via MiXCR and lists one record per CDR3 protein. The table records more than 90,000 distinct CDR3 sequences, over 9% of them present only once. The specimen was PBMCs, collected before TCRalphabeta/CD19-depleted stem cell transplant. Receptors originate from a boy under 10 years old with acute lymphoblastic leukemia, due to receive a stem cell transplant. Each CDR3 is given with its conserved first and last residue. Each record gives: V gene, D gene, J gene, clone size, CDR3 DNA, CDR3 protein. The D gene is left open where the match is weak. Some rows mark clone size as missing; the rest say once, few, many or name a class of expanded clone.

TRBV11-2	.	TRBJ1-6	.	TGTGCCAGCAGCTTAAGGGTCGGGGATTCACCCCTCCACTTT	CASSLRVGDSPLHF
TRBV6-2/TRBV6-3	.	TRBJ1-2	.	TGTGCCAGCAGTTACTCGATGGGACGACCAGAGAACTATGGCTACACCTTC	CASSYSMGRPENYGYTF
TRBV20-1	TRBD2	TRBJ2-7	few	TGCAGTGCTAGATCAGAGCGGGAGCGGACCTACGAGCAGTACTTC	CSARSERERTYEQYF
TRBV5-1	.	TRBJ2-7	few	TGCGCCAGCAGCTTGTTGTTAAGCGGAACCTACGAGCAGTACTTC	CASSLLLSGTYEQYF
TRBV11-1	TRBD2	TRBJ2-5	many	TGTGCCAGCAGCCCCTGGACTAGCGGGACCGGCTTGGCAGAGACCCAGTACTTC	CASSPWTSGTGLAETQYF
TRBV5-6	.	TRBJ1-5	many	TGTGCCAGCAGCTCTCGACGAGGTCACCTTAATCAGCCCCAGCATTTT	CASSSRRGHLNQPQHF
TRBV7-6	TRBD2	TRBJ2-3	many	TGTGCCAGCAGCTTGACGGTGGGAGGGGATACGCAGTATTTT	CASSLTVGGDTQYF
TRBV7-2	.	TRBJ2-3	many	TGTGCCAGCAGCTTAGTAGGGCGGACAGATACGCAGTATTTT	CASSLVGRTDTQYF
TRBV12-3/TRBV12-4	TRBD2	TRBJ2-5	.	TGTGCCAGCACCCTTAGCGGGAGACAACAGACCCAGTACTTC	CASTLSGRQQTQYF
TRBV25-1	.	TRBJ2-7	.	TGTGCCAGCAGTGAAAAGGGGGGGCGGTACGAGCAGTACTTC	CASSEKGGRYEQYF
TRBV19	.	TRBJ2-3	.	TGTGCCAGTAGTATAACTAGCTACACAGATACGCAGTATTTT	CASSITSYTDTQYF
TRBV30	.	TRBJ2-7	.	TGTGCCTGGAGTCCGACTAGTCACTACGAGCAGTACTTC	CAWSPTSHYEQYF
TRBV4-1	.	TRBJ2-1	few	TGCGCCAGCAGCCAAGGGGATTTAGGACTTTACAATGAGCAGTTCTTC	CASSQGDLGLYNEQFF
TRBV29-1	.	TRBJ2-7	.	TGCAGCGTAGAAATGGACGAGCAGTACTTC	CSVEMDEQYF
TRBV20-1	TRBD2	TRBJ2-3	.	TGCAGTGCTACCGGAGGGACTAGCGGGAGGCCAGATACGCAGTATTTT	CSATGGTSGRPDTQYF
TRBV5-1	TRBD1	TRBJ2-5	once	TGCGCCAGCAGCTTACCGGGACAGGGAGTAGAGACCCAGTACTTC	CASSLPGQGVETQYF
TRBV19	.	TRBJ1-5	few	TGTGCCAGTAACCTGTCCGGGGGAACATCGGTGCCCCAGCATTTT	CASNLSGGTSVPQHF
TRBV5-1	.	TRBJ2-4	few	TGCGCCAGCAGCTTGGGGGTCGCGGGGAGCAACATTCAGTACTTC	CASSLGVAGSNIQYF
TRBV5-1	TRBD2	TRBJ2-3	few	TGCGCCAGCGGGGCTAGCGGGGTGGATACAGATACGCAGTATTTT	CASGASGVDTDTQYF
TRBV7-8	.	TRBJ1-5	.	TGTGCCAGCAGCACCCAAAACAATCAGCCCCAGCATTTT	CASSTQNNQPQHF
TRBV5-1	TRBD1	TRBJ1-2	.	TGCGCCAGCAGCTTGGCTTTAACCCCGGGACAGTACTATGGCTACACCTTC	CASSLALTPGQYYGYTF
TRBV12-3/TRBV12-4	.	TRBJ1-5	.	TGTGCCAGCAGTTTCCCGGGGCGTAGCAATCAGCCCCAGCATTTT	CASSFPGRSNQPQHF
TRBV12-3/TRBV12-4	TRBD2	TRBJ2-3	many	TGTGCCAGCAGCCATAGCGGGAGGGTTCCAGATACGCAGTATTTT	CASSHSGRVPDTQYF
TRBV5-1	.	TRBJ1-2	.	TGCGCCAGCAGCCCGCCCCTACGATGGTACGGCTACACCTTC	CASSPPLRWYGYTF
TRBV9	TRBD1	TRBJ1-6	.	TGTGCCAGCAGCGCCCTGCGGGACAGCAATTCACCCCTCCACTTT	CASSALRDSNSPLHF
TRBV24-1	.	TRBJ2-1	.	TGTGCCACCACCGCAGGTGATCCGTCCTACAATGAGCAGTTCTTC	CATTAGDPSYNEQFF
TRBV6-5	.	TRBJ1-1	many	TGTGCCAGCAGTCGACAGACGGGAACTGAAGCTTTCTTT	CASSRQTGTEAFF
TRBV5-1	TRBD1	TRBJ1-4	.	TGCGCCAGCAGCCGCGGGACAGCAACTAATGAAAAACTGTTTTTT	CASSRGTATNEKLFF
TRBV28	TRBD1	TRBJ1-5	few	TGTGCCAGCAGTCCCCCGGGGACAGGGGGACAGCCCCAGCATTTT	CASSPPGTGGQPQHF
TRBV11-2	.	TRBJ2-1	many	TGTGCCAGCAGCTCGTCCGGGGGCTTGTGGGAGCGGATGGACAATGAGCAGTTCTTC	CASSSSGGLWERMDNEQFF
TRBV5-1	.	TRBJ1-1	many	TGCGCCAGCAGCTCTCAGGGGCCGGGTCGGAAGAACACTGAAGCTTTCTTT	CASSSQGPGRKNTEAFF
TRBV12-3/TRBV12-4	TRBD2	TRBJ2-2	few	TGTGCCAGCAGCCCGAGTAGCGGGAGGACCGGGGAGCTGTTTTTT	CASSPSSGRTGELFF
TRBV5-1	.	TRBJ2-7	.	TGCGCCAGCAGCTTGTTGCAGGGAACTCGCGAGCAGTACTTC	CASSLLQGTREQYF
TRBV12-3/TRBV12-4	.	TRBJ2-1	.	TGTGCCAGCAGGAAGGACCAACTGGGGAATGAGCAGTTCTTC	CASRKDQLGNEQFF
TRBV19	.	TRBJ1-4	.	TGTGCCAGTAGTATCCCTCCGGACAGTTCGAGTGAAAAACTGTTTTTT	CASSIPPDSSSEKLFF
TRBV10-3	TRBD1	TRBJ2-1	.	TGTGCCATCACCGGACAGGGTCCCTACAATGAGCAGTTCTTC	CAITGQGPYNEQFF
TRBV20-1	TRBD2	TRBJ2-7	.	TGCAGTGCTAGTCCCGTGACTAGCGGTACCTACGAGCAGTACTTC	CSASPVTSGTYEQYF